The present TCR beta chain was sequenced within a study of neurological immune-mediated disorders (dated by TCRdb to about 2019). Turning to the overall study: Among the approximately 35 multiple sclerosis patients, relapsing-remitting MS accounted for around 30 and secondary progressive MS accounted for 3. Peripheral blood TCR-beta repertoires from patients with HTLV-I-associated myelopathy (HAM/TSP), patients with multiple sclerosis, and healthy controls were compared in the study using UMI-based sequencing. Longitudinal samples, technical triplicates and paired sorted CD4+ and CD8+ T-cell subsets, alongside PBMC samples, were included among the approximately 99 TCR-beta libraries. Each longitudinal HAM/TSP and healthy donor was sampled at 3 time-points spaced at roughly 3-40 month intervals. The cohort included 68 subjects: around 15 with HAM/TSP, roughly 34 with multiple sclerosis, and roughly 20 healthy controls. Overall results and qualifications from the work: TCR clonal expansion was highest in HAM/TSP patients and lowest in MS patients, with MS patients falling below even healthy controls. In a phylogenetic analysis, the repertoires of 18 out of 34 MS patients fell into a single cluster of related CDR3 sequences, pointing to a possible signature at the repertoire level. No identical CDR3 amino acid sequences were shared among expanded clones across subjects, suggesting private TCR-beta repertoires in all groups. The MS cluster was not associated with any clinical or MRI features, and the authors stated that larger cohorts are needed.

cDNA was synthesized by template-switch 5'RACE using a primer with a 10-nucleotide random unique molecular identifier that tagged each TCR transcript. Every sequencing run yielded over 170 million TCR-beta sequences covering 15-18 subjects. The RNeasy kit was used to extract total RNA. TCR-beta VDJ regions were amplified with primers for the TCR constant region and the 5'RACE anchor, using the KAPA Real-time Library Amplification kit. A first PCR added sample indexes and Illumina adaptors, after which a second PCR increased the library yield. After purification with Ampure beads, the TCR product of roughly 650 bp was size-selected on a 2% E-gel SizeSelection system. Before pooling, library quality was assessed on a Bioanalyzer, concentration was determined with Qubit, and library quantification was performed with the Kapa Library Quantification kit. An Illumina HiSeq 2500 sequenced the libraries paired-end 2 x 150 bp. To increase sequence diversity, about 25-30% phiX was spiked into each library pool. On the authors' methods: The UMI-based MiGEC pipeline processed quality-filtered reads and removed over 75% of raw TCR sequences during error correction. IMGT germline references were used for aligning VDJ genes, and each clonotype was defined as a unique CDR3 amino acid sequence together with its V-J genes. VDJtools evaluated clonal expansion, Shannon diversity and CDR3 relatedness (CalcPairwiseDistances, ClusterSamples); CLCbio workbench built phylogenetic trees. A clone was classed as expanded if it had 8 or more unique UMIs, a cutoff based on coefficient-of-variation modelling across technical triplicates. TCRdb trimmed the raw reads at Q25, called clones with MiXCR and kept productive beta chains. CDR3 protein sequences are deduplicated, and each keeps its most common genes and DNA. For this entry, the V and J calls and clone size follow TCRdb and not the study's own pipeline. The sample has approximately 89,000 distinct CDR3 sequences on record, about 4.3% of them singletons. The ten top clones hold roughly 5.6% of the sample.

The V and J ends are trimmed by 5 bases and 2 bases, leaving 13 bases between them. There are 14 amino acids in the CDR3, from cysteine to phenylalanine inclusive. The CDR3 DNA has 42 bases and is translated from base 1. In the germline V gene, CDR1 corresponds to MGHRA and CDR2 to YSYEKL. Read against the paper, the sample's time point label means: longitudinal time-point 3. For the unsorted PBMC libraries, 2 million PBMCs were stored in RNAlater at -80 degrees C until RNA extraction and were used to generate the libraries. The multiple sclerosis patients were enrolled in a US clinical protocol that used magnetic resonance imaging to evaluate disease progression. Peripheral blood was subjected to Ficoll-Hypaque density gradient centrifugation to isolate PBMCs, which were then cryopreserved in liquid nitrogen. This clonotype occurred many times. Its antigen remains undetermined. It has no much larger one-base neighbor in the sample; base qualities were not kept.

What was sequenced was PBMCs. This TCR was recovered from a woman aged 55 to 70 with multiple sclerosis. The rearranged chain carries TRBV4-1 and TRBJ2-7, with the D gene tentatively TRBD1 or TRBD2, based on 5 matching bases in each. The DNA reads TGCGCCAGCAGCTTCCGGGACCCACCCTACGAGCAGTACTTC. Its protein product is CASSFRDPPYEQYF.